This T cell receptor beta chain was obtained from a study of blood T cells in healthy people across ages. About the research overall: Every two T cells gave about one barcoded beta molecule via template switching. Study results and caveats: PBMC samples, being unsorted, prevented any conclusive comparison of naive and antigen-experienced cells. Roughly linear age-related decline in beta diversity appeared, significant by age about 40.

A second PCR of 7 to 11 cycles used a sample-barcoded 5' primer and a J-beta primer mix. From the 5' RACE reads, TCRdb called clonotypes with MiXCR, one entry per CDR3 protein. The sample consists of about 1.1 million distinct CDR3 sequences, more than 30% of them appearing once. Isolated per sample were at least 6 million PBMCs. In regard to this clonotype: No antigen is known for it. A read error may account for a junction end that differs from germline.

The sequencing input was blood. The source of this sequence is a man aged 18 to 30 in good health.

The CDR3 is CASSHREGLSYKEQFF. For the CDR3, the DNA is TGTGCCAGCAGCCACCGAGAGGGATTATCCTACAAGGAGCAGTTCTTC. The chain carries TRBV7-8 and TRBJ2-1; possible D gene TRBD2, 5 bases. Per germline, CDR1 SGHVS and CDR2 FQNEAQ. The CDR3 totals 16 residues.